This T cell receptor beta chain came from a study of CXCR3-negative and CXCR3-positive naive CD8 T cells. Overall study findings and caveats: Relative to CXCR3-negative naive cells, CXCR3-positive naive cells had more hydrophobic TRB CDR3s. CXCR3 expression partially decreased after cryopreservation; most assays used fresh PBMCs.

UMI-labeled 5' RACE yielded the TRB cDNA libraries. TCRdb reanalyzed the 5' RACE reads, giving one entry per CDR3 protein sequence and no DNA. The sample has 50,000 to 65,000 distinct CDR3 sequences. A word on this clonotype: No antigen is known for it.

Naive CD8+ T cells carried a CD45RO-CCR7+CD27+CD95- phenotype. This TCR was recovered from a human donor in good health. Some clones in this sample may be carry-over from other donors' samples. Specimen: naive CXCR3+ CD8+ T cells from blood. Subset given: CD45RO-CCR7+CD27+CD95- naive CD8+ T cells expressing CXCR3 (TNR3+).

This CDR3 is CATSRDDSRVGQPQHF. V is TRBV15 and J is TRBJ1-5. This CDR3 contains 16 residues. In germline, CDR1 is LNHNV, CDR2 YYDKDF (reference sequence).